This T cell receptor (beta chain) was recorded in a study of cytomegalovirus exposure and HLA in healthy donors. PCR used 60 Vbeta primers and 13 Jbeta primers. Method: immunoSEQ multiplex PCR; TCRdb's copy keeps in-frame clones and lacks some. The data contain fewer than 200,000 clones, 65% to 85% of them singletons. V lost 2 bases and J lost 2; bases outside the gene matches: 3. The CDR3 has 15 amino acids. Looked up from germline, CDR1 is MNHNS and CDR2 is SASEGT. The chain carries TRBV6-1 and TRBJ2-1; TRBD1 matches 7 bases. Sequencing used PBMCs. This TCR was recovered from a woman aged 18-35 years in good health and CMV-seronegative. CDR3 loop: CASSETQGAYNEQFF. Written as DNA, the CDR3 is TGTGCCAGCAGTGAAACTCAGGGGGCCTACAATGAGCAGTTCTTC.